These 32 T cell receptor beta chains came from one sample sequenced in a study of T cell responses to AZD1222 COVID-19 vaccine. The table came from immunoSEQ multiplex PCR; TCRdb's copy has only in-frame clones and leaves some out. The data contain about 180,000 clones, roughly 88% of them seen just once; the ten biggest clones take up around a tenth. Material: peripheral blood, obtained 28 days after the second AZD1222 dose. These receptors originate from an adult who received the AZD1222 COVID-19 vaccine.

As DNA, the CDR3 is TGTGCCAGCAGCCGGGGGAGGAATGAAAAACTGTTTTTT. It is translated as CASSRGRNEKLFF. The gene calls are TRBV14 and TRBJ1-4; D is perhaps TRBD1 (5 bases). Looked up from germline, CDR1 is SGHDN and CDR2 is FVKESK. There are 13 residues in the CDR3. V dropped 4 bases and J dropped 5 bases, with 8 bases sitting between them.

The chain is built from TRBV18 and TRBJ2-4, with D unclear. This CDR3 region has 14 residues. The V gene lost 6 bases and the J gene lost 1 base, with 10 bases spanning the gap. CDR1 and CDR2 from the germline V gene are KGHSH and LQKENI. The CDR3 is CASSHGRAKNIQYF. CDR3 in DNA: TGTGCCAGCTCTCACGGCAGGGCCAAAAACATTCAGTACTTC.

The chain links TRBV18 to TRBJ1-5; D is perhaps TRBD1 (5 bases). Deletions cut 1 base from V and 3 bases from J, with 7 bases between. Germline-derived CDR1 and CDR2 are KGHSH and LQKENI. This CDR3 region has 14 residues. The DNA for the CDR3 is TGTGCCAGCTCACCACAGGGGATCAATCAGCCCCAGCATTTT. This gives the protein CASSPQGINQPQHF.

CDR3 residues: CASSPIEQGAAGPQHF. CDR3 in DNA: TGTGCCAGCTCACCAATAGAACAGGGGGCCGCGGGGCCCCAGCATTTT. The chain is built from TRBV18 and TRBJ1-5; 9 bases align to TRBD1. Germline V gene sequence: CDR1 KGHSH, CDR2 LQKENI. The CDR3 covers 16 residues. The J segment lost 9 bases and the V segment lost 2 bases, leaving 11 bases of the junction unmatched. The whole variable domain, remainder taken from reference TRBV18 and TRBJ1-5, is NAGVMQNPRHLVRRRGQEARLRCSPMKGHSHVYWYRQLPEEGLKFMVYLQKENIIDESGMPKERFSAEFPKEGPSILRIQQVVRGDSAAYFCASSPIEQGAAGPQHFGDGTRLSIL.

The V and J genes are TRBV11-2 and TRBJ2-2; TRBD1 agrees at 7 bases. The CDR3 extends over 17 amino acids. The germline gives CDR1 SGHAT, CDR2 FQNNGV. Unmatched junction bases numbered 8, after V lost 3 bases and J lost 1 base. The CDR3 DNA is TGTGCCAGCAGCTTTTACCCGGGACAGCAGAACACCGGGGAGCTGTTTTTT. Its protein is CASSFYPGQQNTGELFF.

The chain is built from TRBV3-1 (or the pseudogene TRBV3-2) and TRBJ2-7; 7 bases map to TRBD1. V lost 9 bases, J lost 4 bases, and 15 bases stayed unmatched. Germline V gene lookup returns CDR1 LGHDT and CDR2 YNNKEL (reference sequence). The CDR3 spans 15 residues. The CDR3 bases are TGTGCCAGTCCGCACCCCGGGACAGTAGGTTACGAGCAGTACTTC. Its protein is CASPHPGTVGYEQYF.

CDR3 sequence reads: CASSLNPLRETQYF. CDR3 coding DNA: TGTGCCAGCAGCTTGAACCCCCTACGAGAGACCCAGTACTTC. The rearrangement joins TRBV5-5 to TRBJ2-5; D not certain. Germline CDR1 is SGHKS and CDR2 is YYEKEE (reference sequence). CDR3 length: 14 amino acids. V gave up 1 base and J gave up 4 bases, with 11 bases separating them.

This chain uses TRBV13 with TRBJ1-3; 8 bases fit TRBD1. With V trimmed by 5 bases and J by 0 bases, 9 bases remained unmatched. The germline V gene has CDR1 PRHDT and CDR2 FYEKMQ (reference sequence). The CDR3 is made up of 17 amino acids. The CDR3 DNA reads TGTGCCAGCAGCACGCATGACAGGGGAAGCTCTGGAAACACCATATATTTT. Translation: CASSTHDRGSSGNTIYF.

The rearrangement links TRBV3-1 (or the pseudogene TRBV3-2) to TRBJ1-4, with 7 bases aligning to TRBD1. From germline, CDR1 is LGHDT and CDR2 YNNKEL (reference sequence). The CDR3 loop spans 17 amino acids. The V segment lost 2 bases and the J segment 6 bases; nucleotides outside the gene matches: 12. This CDR3 reads CASSQSQPGTAHEKLFF. In DNA form, the CDR3 reads TGTGCCAGCAGCCAATCTCAACCCGGGACAGCGCATGAAAAACTGTTTTTT.

V and J are TRBV4-3 and TRBJ2-4; unclear D gene. The CDR3 runs 17 residues. Trimming took 0 bases from V and 0 from J, leaving 12 bases between them. Germline V gene sequence: CDR1 LGHNA, CDR2 YSLEER. For the CDR3, the DNA is TGCGCCAGCAGCCAAGACCTGGGCGGATTAGCCAAAAACATTCAGTACTTC. Amino acid sequence: CASSQDLGGLAKNIQYF.

This clone was observed a few times. The chain is built from TRBV10-1 and TRBJ1-1; D perhaps matches TRBD1 (5 bases). The CDR3 has 17 amino acids. Trimming stripped 7 bases from V and 0 bases from J, with 21 bases between. CDR1 WNHNN and CDR2 SYGVQD come from the germline V gene (reference sequence). In DNA form, the CDR3 reads TGCGCCAGCACTGGCGCAACTACCGGGACGTTGAACACTGAAGCTTTCTTT. Translated, it gives CASTGATTGTLNTEAFF.

The chain combines TRBV5-1 with TRBJ2-5; D unresolved. Germline lookup yields CDR1 SGHRS and CDR2 YFSETQ. Trimming took 4 bases from V and 5 from J, leaving 18 bases between them. CDR3 length: 15 amino acids. CDR3 nucleotides: TGCGCCAGCAGCACCCTGGTGGGCTCCGGGGAGACCCAGTACTTC. This encodes CASSTLVGSGETQYF.

The rearrangement uses TRBV20-1 and TRBJ1-1; D gene unclear. V was clipped by 0 bases and J by 8 bases, with 4 bases between them. Germline loops: CDR1 DFQATT, CDR2 SNEGSKA (reference sequence). The CDR3 length is 10 residues. CDR3 loop: CSARDEEAFF. The CDR3 DNA sequence: TGCAGTGCTAGAGACGAAGAAGCTTTCTTT.

The rearrangement uses TRBV11-2 and TRBJ2-5, with 7 bases identical to TRBD1. V lost 4 bases to trimming and J lost 6 bases; unmatched junction nucleotides: 11. Germline values: CDR1 SGHAT, CDR2 FQNNGV. The CDR3 contains 15 residues. CDR3 in amino acids: CASSSVQGVQQTQYF. The CDR3 nucleotides read TGTGCCAGCAGCTCTGTTCAGGGGGTGCAACAGACCCAGTACTTC.

This clone was counted once. The rearrangement uses TRBV30 and TRBJ2-2; the match to TRBD1 covers 9 bases. CDR3 length: 15 residues. CDR1 GTSNPN and CDR2 SVGIG come from the germline V gene (reference sequence). V shed 4 bases and J 6 bases; nucleotides not matched to a gene: 9. The CDR3 protein is CAWTHLTGGSGELFF. In DNA, the CDR3 is TGTGCCTGGACCCACTTAACAGGGGGCTCCGGGGAGCTGTTTTTT.

This chain connects TRBV30 to TRBJ2-4; tentative D call: TRBD2 (5 bases). This CDR3 is 11 amino acids long. Trimming shortened V by 5 bases and J by 10 bases, and 12 bases separated the two germline ends. Per the germline V gene, CDR1 is GTSNPN and CDR2 is SVGIG (reference sequence). The CDR3, as DNA: TGTGCCTGGGGCGGGCCTGGGATTCAGTACTTC. Its protein is CAWGGPGIQYF.

V and J are TRBV28 and TRBJ1-5; D is unclear. In germline, CDR1 is MDHEN, CDR2 SYDVKM. This CDR3 region has 8 residues. Trimming removed 8 bases at V and 15 bases at J, with 8 bases between. The CDR3, as DNA: TGTGCCAGCGGGGAATGGCATTTT. This sequence encodes CASGEWHF.

V usage is TRBV7-8 and J usage is TRBJ2-7, with D maybe TRBD1 (6 bases). The CDR3 loop spans 16 amino acids. The V gene's germline CDR1 is SGHVS and CDR2 FQNEAQ. The germline V and J ends were trimmed by 0 bases and 2 bases, with 14 bases remaining between them. The CDR3 DNA follows: TGTGCCAGCAGCTTAGCGATTTCAGGGGTGCCCTACGAGCAGTACTTC. It translates to CASSLAISGVPYEQYF.

The V and J genes are TRBV6-2 or TRBV6-3 and TRBJ2-6; D is possibly TRBD2 (5 bases). Germline assignment: CDR1 MNHEY and CDR2 SVGEGT. Trimming removed 5 bases at V and 0 bases at J, with 23 bases between. The CDR3 runs to 20 residues. CDR3 protein: CASSPGEGLVKLSGANVLTF. DNA of the CDR3: TGTGCCAGCAGTCCCGGAGAGGGTTTGGTGAAACTCTCTGGGGCCAACGTCCTGACTTTC.

The chain is built from TRBV2 and TRBJ2-7; perhaps TRBD2 as D (7 bases). V was cut by 8 bases and J by 4 bases, with 15 bases left in between. This CDR3 has 13 amino acids. Germline V lookup: CDR1 SNHLY, CDR2 FYNNEI. For the CDR3, the DNA is TGTGCCAGCGGGGGGGCCTCCAATTACGAGCAGTACTTC. It specifies CASGGASNYEQYF.

This chain joins TRBV19 and TRBJ2-7; TRBD1 matches at 8 bases. J gave up 4 bases and V 3 bases, and 11 bases lay outside the gene matches. Germline CDR1 is LNHDA and CDR2 is SQIVND (reference sequence). The length of the CDR3 is 16 residues. The CDR3 spells CASSIGVRGPSYEQYF. The CDR3, as DNA: TGTGCCAGTAGTATTGGGGTCAGGGGGCCGTCATACGAGCAGTACTTC.

The chain uses TRBV9 and TRBJ1-1; TRBD1 aligns across 8 bases. Germline values: CDR1 SGDLS, CDR2 YYNGEE. CDR3 size: 14 residues. V trimming: 4 bases; J trimming: 1 base; junction bases outside the gene matches: 3. The CDR3 bases are TGTGCCAGCAGCTCGGACAGGGCGAACACTGAAGCTTTCTTT. Residues: CASSSDRANTEAFF.

The J gene is TRBJ1-5, the V gene TRBV24-1; D might be TRBD1 (5 bases). The germline V gene encodes CDR1 KGHDR and CDR2 SFDVKD. Trimming took off 3 bases at V and 3 bases at J, with 11 bases between the two ends. The CDR3 length is 15 residues. The CDR3 DNA sequence: TGTGCCACCAGTGATGCGGGACTGCCCAATCAGCCCCAGCATTTT. Translated: CATSDAGLPNQPQHF.

The rearrangement links TRBV5-1 to TRBJ2-5; 9 bases map to TRBD1. J gave up 3 bases and V 4 bases, and 7 bases lay outside the gene matches. In germline, CDR1 is SGHRS, CDR2 YFSETQ. The CDR3 extends over 15 amino acids. CDR3 sequence reads: CASSTRTGEEETQYF. The CDR3 nucleotides read TGCGCCAGCAGCACACGGACAGGGGAAGAAGAGACCCAGTACTTC.

The rearrangement links TRBV15 to TRBJ2-2; 7 nucleotides align to TRBD2. This CDR3 is 16 amino acids long. The junction had 7 bases not matched to a gene; V was cut back by 1 base and J by 5 bases. CDR1 is LNHNV and CDR2 is YYDKDF in the germline V gene (reference sequence). CDR3 loop: CATSRGLAALTGELFF. The CDR3 region has the DNA TGTGCCACCAGCAGAGGGCTAGCGGCCCTTACCGGGGAGCTGTTTTTT.

This clone has just a few counts. This chain joins TRBV6-1 and TRBJ1-2, with D maybe TRBD1 (5 bases). In germline, CDR1 is MNHNS, CDR2 SASEGT. This CDR3 contains 16 residues. Trimming removed 3 bases at V and 4 bases at J, with 18 bases between. CDR3 nucleotides: TGTGCCAGCAGTGAGCCCCGTGGCAGGGCCCCCTATGGCTACACCTTC. It specifies CASSEPRGRAPYGYTF.

This clone came up a few times. The chain couples TRBV15 to TRBJ1-2, with D unclear. CDR1 is LNHNV and CDR2 is YYDKDF in the germline V gene (reference sequence). This CDR3 contains 14 residues. Between the trimmed V and J ends, which lost 0 bases and 7 bases, there was a span of 12 bases. The DNA for the CDR3 is TGTGCCACCAGCAGAGATGTGGGCCCCCGTGGCTACACCTTC. Its translation is CATSRDVGPRGYTF.

The V call is TRBV19, the J call TRBJ2-7; 9 bases fit TRBD1. Losses at the gene ends were 9 bases for V and 1 base for J; bases not matched to a gene: 7. Germline CDR1 and CDR2: LNHDA and SQIVND (reference sequence). There are 14 residues in the CDR3. The CDR3 region is CASRPGTGSYEQYF. DNA for the CDR3: TGTGCCAGCCGTCCCGGGACAGGGTCCTACGAGCAGTACTTC. The variable domain in full, completed from reference TRBV19 and TRBJ2-7, reads DGGITQSPKYLFRKEGQNVTLSCEQNLNHDAMYWYRQDPGQGLRLIYYSQIVNDFQKGDIAEGYSVSREKKESFPLTVTSAQKNPTAFYLCASRPGTGSYEQYFGPGTRLTVT.

The chain employs TRBV7-9 and TRBJ1-1; D unclear. Deletions cut 5 bases from V and 0 bases from J, with 13 bases between. The germline V gene has CDR1 SEHNR and CDR2 FQNEAQ (reference sequence). This CDR3 region has 15 residues. CDR3 sequence reads: CASSPGSQLNTEAFF. The CDR3 nucleotides are TGTGCCAGCAGCCCAGGTTCACAATTGAACACTGAAGCTTTCTTT.

The chain uses TRBV4-2 and TRBJ1-5; D not resolved. Looked up from germline, CDR1 is LGHNA and CDR2 is YNFKEQ. This CDR3 spans 14 amino acids. The V end lost 1 base, the J end lost 0 bases, and 4 bases lay between the germline ends. The CDR3 here is CASSQVRSNQPQHF. The DNA of the CDR3 is TGTGCCAGCAGCCAAGTTCGTAGCAATCAGCCCCAGCATTTT.

This chain uses TRBV7-9 with TRBJ2-1; 10 bases fit TRBD2. The CDR3 spans 15 residues. From germline, CDR1 is SEHNR and CDR2 FQNEAQ (reference sequence). The trim removed 3 bases at V and 9 bases at J, leaving 8 bases unmatched. The CDR3 nucleotides read TGTGCCAGCAGCTTCCTAAAGCGGGGGGGAATTGAGCAGTTCTTC. The encoded protein is CASSFLKRGGIEQFF. Together with reference TRBV7-9 and TRBJ2-1, the CDR3 gives the full variable domain: DTGVSQNPRHKITKRGQNVTFRCDPISEHNRLYWYRQTLGQGPEFLTYFQNEAQLEKSRLLSDRFSAERPKGSFSTLEIQRTEQGDSAMYLCASSFLKRGGIEQFFGPGTRLTVL.

The chain has TRBV7-8 and TRBJ1-3; possibly TRBD1 for D (6 bases). The V gene lost 6 bases and the J gene lost 0 bases, with 15 bases spanning the gap. The CDR3 extends over 16 amino acids. Per germline, CDR1 SGHVS and CDR2 FQNEAQ. CDR3 nucleotides: TGTGCCAGCAGGATGGGGGCGCTGGGCTCTGGAAACACCATATATTTT. Translation: CASRMGALGSGNTIYF.